These T cell receptor beta chains were read from a single sample in a study of control samples from healthy donors and cancer patients. TCRdb's copy holds only in-frame clones and misses some; the assay was immunoSEQ multiplex PCR. The sample lists more than 75,000 clones, 79% occurring once. The sequenced sample was blood. These receptors originate from a young woman in good health. CDR3s leave out the opening cysteine and the closing phenylalanine or tryptophan. Each record gives: J gene, V gene, CDR3 protein.

J gene: TRBJ2-3
V gene: TRBV19
CDR3 protein: ASSKAGTGFTDTQY

J gene: TRBJ1-1
V gene: TRBV19
CDR3 protein: ASSIKTKAANTEAF

J gene: TRBJ1-2
V gene: TRBV12-3/TRBV12-4
CDR3 protein: ASSFRGDYGYT

J gene: TRBJ2-3
V gene: TRBV5-4
CDR3 protein: ASTPAGGTDTQY

J gene: TRBJ1-1
V gene: TRBV6-6
CDR3 protein: ASSSAGSAEAF

J gene: TRBJ2-1
V gene: TRBV15
CDR3 protein: ATSGLGLAGGIEQF

J gene: TRBJ1-1
V gene: TRBV6-6
CDR3 protein: ASNQGGSITEAF

J gene: TRBJ1-2
V gene: TRBV14
CDR3 protein: ASSQDRANYGYT

J gene: TRBJ2-7
V gene: TRBV7-2
CDR3 protein: ASSPYGGSYEQY

J gene: TRBJ2-1
V gene: TRBV20-1
CDR3 protein: SASPHRDEQF

J gene: TRBJ1-6
V gene: TRBV5-3
CDR3 protein: ARSLGVESPLH

J gene: TRBJ2-3
V gene: TRBV7-8
CDR3 protein: ASSLAAGVAGTDTQY

J gene: TRBJ2-3
V gene: TRBV3-1/TRBV3-2
CDR3 protein: ASSQVPWRGGRTDTQY

J gene: TRBJ1-1
V gene: TRBV5-5
CDR3 protein: ASSLVRPEAF

J gene: TRBJ1-1
V gene: TRBV5-4
CDR3 protein: ASSRRGQGSTEAF

J gene: TRBJ1-4
V gene: TRBV9
CDR3 protein: ASSANGDRGDNEKLF

J gene: TRBJ2-3
V gene: TRBV6-6
CDR3 protein: ASSTLTISGTDTQY

J gene: TRBJ2-3
V gene: TRBV5-6
CDR3 protein: ASSLVGRSTDTQY

J gene: TRBJ2-7
V gene: TRBV6-2/TRBV6-3
CDR3 protein: ASSYLSGQGVIYEQY

J gene: TRBJ2-3
V gene: TRBV29-1
CDR3 protein: SAEDRGLRTTQY